This T cell receptor beta chain was recovered during a study of T cell changes during pregnancy in multiple sclerosis. Per germline, CDR1 GTSNPN and CDR2 SVGIG (reference sequence). The CDR3 consists of 13 residues. V lost 4 bases, J lost 6 bases, and 15 bases lay in between. Sequencing was performed with immunoSEQ multiplex PCR; in TCRdb, only in-frame clones are kept and a portion is missing. The table includes approximately 130,000 clones, roughly 95% detected once. The sequence was collected from a female donor with multiple sclerosis, enrolled in a pregnancy study. The starting material was peripheral blood, obtained after pregnancy. The chain has TRBV30 and TRBJ1-2; tentative D call: TRBD1 (6 bases). CDR3 in amino acids: CAWTKDSVDGYTF. The CDR3 bases are TGTGCCTGGACCAAGGACAGTGTAGATGGCTACACCTTC.